This entry is about one T cell receptor (beta chain). Germline V gives CDR1 SEHNR, CDR2 FQNEAQ (reference sequence). CDR3 length equals 14 residues. V lost 4 bases to trimming and J lost 1 base, with 10 bases between them. This sample was taken from a study of blood T cell repertoires in COVID-19. Background on the study: Samples representing acute and convalescent COVID-19 were sourced from the United States, Italy and Spain. PBMCs, B-cell-depleted T cells, or T cells provided the cDNA or gDNA that made up the material.

Assay used: immunoSEQ multiplex PCR; TCRdb lists only in-frame clones, some missing. The data show fewer than 350,000 clones, 85% seen once. Source material: peripheral blood. The TCR comes from a human donor in a cohort sampled during active COVID-19. The gene calls are TRBV7-9 and TRBJ1-1; TRBD1 is a possible D gene (5 bases). The CDR3 region is CASSYRTENTEAFF. CDR3 bases: TGTGCCAGCAGCTACAGGACGGAGAACACTGAAGCTTTCTTT.